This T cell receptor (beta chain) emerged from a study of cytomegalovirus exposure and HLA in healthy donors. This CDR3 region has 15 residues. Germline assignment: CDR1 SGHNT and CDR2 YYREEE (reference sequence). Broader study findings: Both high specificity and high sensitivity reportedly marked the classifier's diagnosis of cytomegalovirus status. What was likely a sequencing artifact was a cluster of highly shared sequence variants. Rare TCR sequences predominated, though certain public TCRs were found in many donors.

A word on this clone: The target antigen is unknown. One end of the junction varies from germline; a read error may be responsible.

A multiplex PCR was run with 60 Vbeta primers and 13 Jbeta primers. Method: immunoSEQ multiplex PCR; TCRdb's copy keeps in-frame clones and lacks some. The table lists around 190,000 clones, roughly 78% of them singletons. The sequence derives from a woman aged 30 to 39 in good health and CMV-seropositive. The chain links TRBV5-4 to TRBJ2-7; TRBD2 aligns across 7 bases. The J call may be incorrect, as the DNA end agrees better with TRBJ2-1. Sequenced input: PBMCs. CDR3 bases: TGTGCCAGCAGCTTCGGCGGGAGCTCCAACAATGAGCAGTTCTTC. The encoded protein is CASSFGGSSNNEQFF.